The 12 T cell receptor beta chains listed next were all sequenced from one sample in a study of long-term antiretroviral therapy in people with HIV. immunoSEQ v3.0 was run at survey level. Repertoires were generated with immunoSEQ multiplex PCR, while TCRdb's copy carries only in-frame clones and drops some. Altogether 15,000 to 20,000 clones are present, 75% to 85% being singletons, with the ten largest covering nearly 6.5%. The sample was unsorted PBMCs, taken at the start of antiretroviral therapy, before treatment. These receptors were obtained from a man younger than 35 with HIV.

This chain uses TRBV28 with TRBJ2-7; the match to TRBD2 covers 8 bases. Germline lookup yields CDR1 MDHEN and CDR2 SYDVKM. Losses at the gene ends were 3 bases for V and 3 bases for J; bases not matched to a gene: 7. The CDR3 consists of 15 residues. CDR3 sequence: CASSFGRRGVYEQYF. The DNA of the CDR3 is TGTGCCAGCAGTTTTGGACGGCGGGGGGTCTACGAGCAGTACTTC.

The chain employs TRBV5-6 and TRBJ2-5, with D hard to call. This CDR3 comprises 18 residues. V shed 4 bases and J shed 4 bases, with 26 bases lying between them. The germline V gene encodes CDR1 SGHDT and CDR2 YYEEEE. The CDR3 region is CASSMALAARAETETQYF. The DNA for the CDR3 is TGTGCCAGCAGCATGGCCCTGGCGGCTCGGGCGGAGACAGAGACCCAGTACTTC.

This chain links TRBV5-1 with TRBJ2-1; weak D call: TRBD2 (6 bases). CDR3 size: 15 residues. V lost 4 bases and J 5 bases, leaving 16 bases between the germline ends. Germline V CDR1 and CDR2: SGHRS, YFSETQ. CDR3 region: CASSTSGTGHNEQFF. In nucleotides, the CDR3 is TGCGCCAGCAGCACATCCGGGACTGGACACAATGAGCAGTTCTTC. Full variable domain (missing parts from reference TRBV5-1 and TRBJ2-1): KAGVTQTPRYLIKTRGQQVTLSCSPISGHRSVSWYQQTPGQGLQFLFEYFSETQRNKGNFPGRFSGRQFSNSRSEMNVSTLELGDSALYLCASSTSGTGHNEQFFGPGTRLTVL.

This clone showed up just a few times. This chain connects TRBV5-1 to TRBJ2-2, with D perhaps being TRBD1 or TRBD2 (5 bases each). The CDR3 has 18 amino acids. V lost 4 bases and J lost 0, with 19 bases in between. Per germline, CDR1 SGHRS and CDR2 YFSETQ. DNA for the CDR3: TGCGCCAGCAGCCACTTGGGGGTAGCCATAACGAACACCGGGGAGCTGTTTTTT. Translated, it gives CASSHLGVAITNTGELFF.

The chain employs TRBV21-1 and TRBJ2-6. TRBV21-1 is a recognized pseudogene. The CDR3 covers 18 residues. In DNA form, the CDR3 reads TGTGCCAGCAGCAATCAAGGAATTCACCCCTCTGGGGCCAACGTCCTGACTTTC. The encoded protein is CASSNQGIHPSGANVLTF.

The CDR3 DNA sequence: TGTGCCAGCAGCCAAGCCGTAGTCCCCTATGAAAAACTGTTTTTT. As protein: CASSQAVVPYEKLFF. The chain is built from TRBV4-2 and TRBJ1-4; D not resolved. The CDR3 is 15 amino acids. Trimming removed 1 base at V and 6 bases at J, with 12 bases between. CDR1 and CDR2 from the germline V gene are LGHNA and YNFKEQ.

The chain is built from TRBV27 and TRBJ2-1, with a tentative D call TRBD2 (5 bases). The V gene lost 4 bases and the J gene lost 4 bases, with 11 bases spanning the gap. The CDR3 is 14 residues long. The germline V gene encodes CDR1 MNHEY and CDR2 SMNVEV (reference sequence). CDR3 in amino acids: CASSSTWTYNEQFF. The CDR3 DNA follows: TGTGCCAGCAGTTCCACGTGGACTTACAATGAGCAGTTCTTC.

The genes are TRBV9 and TRBJ2-3, with D hard to call. Germline V gene sequence: CDR1 SGDLS, CDR2 YYNGEE. Between the trimmed V and J ends, which lost 4 bases and 4 bases, there was a span of 16 bases. There are 15 residues in the CDR3. The CDR3: CASSQWVDSADTQYF. The CDR3 DNA reads TGTGCCAGCAGCCAATGGGTCGACTCAGCAGATACGCAGTATTTT.

The chain has TRBV5-1 and TRBJ2-7; tentatively, D is TRBD1 (5 bases). Trimming left V 0 bases short and J 0 bases short, with 7 bases between. CDR1 and CDR2 (germline): SGHRS, YFSETQ. CDR3 size: 14 residues. The CDR3 loop is CASSLGGYSYEQYF. The CDR3 coding sequence is TGCGCCAGCAGCTTGGGGGGCTACTCCTACGAGCAGTACTTC.

The rearrangement joins TRBV10-3 to TRBJ2-7, with D possibly being TRBD1 (5 bases). Trimming stripped 8 bases from V and 6 bases from J, with 11 bases between. Germline V gene sequence: CDR1 ENHRY, CDR2 SYGVKD. This CDR3 has 11 amino acids. The CDR3 DNA follows: TGTGCCATCGCCGATGGGGCCGAGCAGTACTTC. Encoded protein: CAIADGAEQYF.

This clone was observed a single time. This rearrangement joins TRBV20-1 to TRBJ1-1; D not resolved. V was pared by 5 bases and J by 6 bases, with 10 bases between. The germline CDR1 and CDR2 sequences are DFQATT and SNEGSKA (reference sequence). The CDR3 has 11 amino acids. The CDR3 bases are TGCAGTGCTGCCAGGAGGCCTGAAGCTTTCTTT. This translates into CSAARRPEAFF.

This clone was counted a few times. This chain connects TRBV28 to TRBJ2-5, with 7 bases that match TRBD2. The CDR3 spans 15 residues. Looked up from germline, CDR1 is MDHEN and CDR2 is SYDVKM. Trimming at V came to 5 bases and at J to 5 bases, leaving 11 bases not matched to a gene. The CDR3 DNA is TGTGCCAGCAGTACACCCACTAGCGCCCGGGAGACCCAGTACTTC. Translated: CASSTPTSARETQYF.